These T cell receptor beta chains were read from a single sample in a study of blood T cell repertoires in COVID-19. TCRdb keeps only in-frame clones here, not all; method: immunoSEQ multiplex PCR. The table records 85,000 or so clones, 70% to 90% of them present only once. Material for sequencing was peripheral blood. The receptor set was obtained from a man in his fifties or sixties with active or convalescent COVID-19. The CDR3 runs from the conserved cysteine through the conserved F or W. Fields, in order: J gene, clone size, D gene, V gene, CDR3 DNA, CDR3 protein. A D gene is named only where the DNA matches it firmly. Only part of the rows carry a size: once, few, many, or a class if the clone is expanded.

TRBJ1-6 | - | TRBD1 | TRBV28 | TGTGCCAGCAGTTTTGGGACAGGGGCCTATAATTCACCCCTCCACTTT | CASSFGTGAYNSPLHF
TRBJ2-2 | once | - | TRBV9 | TGTGCCAGCAGCGACTGGTCCACCGGGGAGCTGTTTTTT | CASSDWSTGELFF
TRBJ2-2 | few | TRBD2 | TRBV6-5 | TGTGCCAGCAGCGGGAGGGCCAACACCGGGGAGCTGTTTTTT | CASSGRANTGELFF
TRBJ2-7 | - | - | TRBV24-1 | TGTGCCACCAGTGCATCGGGGCGGGGAACCTACGAGCAGTACTTC | CATSASGRGTYEQYF
TRBJ1-2 | - | - | TRBV6-1 | TGTGCCAGCAGTGAAAAGAGGGGGTTCTACACCTTC | CASSEKRGFYTF
TRBJ2-4 | - | TRBD1 | TRBV18 | TGTGCCAGCTCATCCTTCGGGACAGGGATAATAGCCAAAAACATTCAGTACTTC | CASSSFGTGIIAKNIQYF
TRBJ2-7 | - | TRBD2 | TRBV5-1 | TGCGCCAGCAGCTTGGCCGGGACTAGCGGGGGGGCCGGTGGCGAGCAGTACTTC | CASSLAGTSGGAGGEQYF
TRBJ1-6 | - | TRBD1 | TRBV5-4 | TGTGCCAGCAGCATCGGACAGGGGGAATGGTCACCCCTCCACTTT | CASSIGQGEWSPLHF
TRBJ2-2 | - | - | TRBV30 | TGTGCCTGGAGGGCAGGCTGGAACACCGGGGAGCTGTTTTTT | CAWRAGWNTGELFF
TRBJ2-5 | - | - | TRBV13 | TGTGCCAGCAGCGACATACTCCAAGAGACCCAGTACTTC | CASSDILQETQYF
TRBJ1-1 | once | - | TRBV5-5 | TGTGCCAGTTCCCCCGTGCGGTCTGAAGCTTTCTTT | CASSPVRSEAFF
TRBJ2-7 | - | TRBD1 | TRBV28 | TGTGCCAGCAGTATCACAGGGGCCACCTCCTACGAGCAGTACTTC | CASSITGATSYEQYF
TRBJ1-1 | - | - | TRBV9 | TGTGCCAGCAGCGTAGGAGACCAGAGGGCGCGAACTGAAGCTTTCTTT | CASSVGDQRARTEAFF
TRBJ1-6 | few | - | TRBV5-4 | TGTGCCAGCAGCTTGGCGGGAGGCGATAATTCACCCCTCCACTTT | CASSLAGGDNSPLHF
TRBJ1-1 | - | TRBD1 | TRBV6-5 | TGTGCCAGCAGCCCGCGGACAGGGTATATAACTGAAGCTTTCTTT | CASSPRTGYITEAFF
TRBJ2-7 | - | - | TRBV6-6 | TGTGCCAGCAGTTACTCGGTCGGGAGCTACGAGCAGTACTTC | CASSYSVGSYEQYF
TRBJ2-5 | - | - | TRBV5-4 | TGTGCCAGCAGCTTGGCCGGAGGTTCGGAGACCCAGTACTTC | CASSLAGGSETQYF
TRBJ1-2 | - | - | TRBV10-3 | TGTGCCATCAGCGAAGACACGAACTATGGCTACACCTTC | CAISEDTNYGYTF
TRBJ2-7 | - | - | TRBV11-2 | TGTGCCAGCAGCTTAGCATCGGCTAGCTCCTACGAGCAGTACTTC | CASSLASASSYEQYF
TRBJ1-4 | - | TRBD1 | TRBV28 | TGTGCCAGCAGTTTAGCGACAGGGATTATAGGTTCGGAACTGTTTTTT | CASSLATGIIGSELFF
TRBJ2-1 | - | TRBD2 | TRBV6-2/TRBV6-3 | TGTGCCAGCAGTTACCAGGTCGGGGGGGCTTACAATGAGCAGTTCTTC | CASSYQVGGAYNEQFF
TRBJ2-7 | - | - | TRBV7-6 | TGTGCCAGCAGCCGGGGGGACAGGCCAGGGTGGGAGCAGTACTTC | CASSRGDRPGWEQYF
TRBJ1-2 | - | - | TRBV21-1 | TGTGCCAGCAGCACCGAGGGGGCAGGAAACTATGGCTACACCTTC | CASSTEGAGNYGYTF
TRBJ2-7 | - | TRBD1 | TRBV5-1 | TGCGCCAGCAGCCCCGACAGGGGGATCGACGAGCAGTACTTC | CASSPDRGIDEQYF
TRBJ1-4 | - | TRBD1 | TRBV25-1 | TGTGCCAGCAGTGATGGGTTCCCGGGACAGATAAATGAAAAACTGTTTTTT | CASSDGFPGQINEKLFF
TRBJ2-3 | few | TRBD2 | TRBV6-5 | TGTGCCAGCAGTTTCTCTAGCGGGGGGAGCACAGATACGCAGTATTTT | CASSFSSGGSTDTQYF
TRBJ2-3 | - | TRBD2 | TRBV5-4 | TGTGCCAGCAGCTTGGGCGGGGGGTTGGAGACAGATACGCAGTATTTT | CASSLGGGLETDTQYF
TRBJ1-3 | - | - | TRBV24-1 | TGTGCCACCAGTGCTGGATGGCTACAGGGCGGAAACACCATATATTTT | CATSAGWLQGGNTIYF
TRBJ2-2 | - | - | TRBV7-9 | TGTGCCAGCAGCCCCTTCGGGGTCAGCACCGGGGAGCTGTTTTTT | CASSPFGVSTGELFF
TRBJ2-1 | - | - | TRBV7-2 | TGTGCCAGCAGCTTAGACTACTCTGGTGAGCAGTTCTTC | CASSLDYSGEQFF
TRBJ2-7 | - | TRBD2 | TRBV15 | TGTGCCACCAGCAGCACTAGCGGGAGCTCCTACGAGCAGTACTTC | CATSSTSGSSYEQYF
TRBJ2-7 | - | TRBD2 | TRBV10-2 | TGCGCCAGCAGAATGACTAGCGGCGCCGGCCCTACCCACGAGCAGTACTTC | CASRMTSGAGPTHEQYF
TRBJ1-3 | - | TRBD1 | TRBV6-6 | TGTGCCAGCAGTCGGACAGGGCTAGGAAACACCATATATTTT | CASSRTGLGNTIYF
TRBJ2-1 | once | TRBD2 | TRBV27 | TGTGCCAGCAACAGGGTTGCTAGCGGGGGTGTGTACAATGAGCAGTTCTTC | CASNRVASGGVYNEQFF
TRBJ2-6 | - | TRBD1 | TRBV15 | TGTGCCACCAGCAGGGACAGGTCCTCTGGGGCCAACGTCCTGACTTTC | CATSRDRSSGANVLTF
TRBJ2-7 | - | TRBD2 | TRBV3-1/TRBV3-2 | TGTGCCAGCAGCCAAGATAGGCAACTAGCGGTTCCCTACGAGCAGTACTTC | CASSQDRQLAVPYEQYF
TRBJ2-1 | - | TRBD1 | TRBV6-6 | TGTGCCAGCAGTCCGGGACAGGGCTCCTACAATGAGCAGTTCTTC | CASSPGQGSYNEQFF
TRBJ1-4 | - | TRBD1 | TRBV19 | TGTGCCAGTAGTATTTCCAGGGGGGTTTCGGAAAAACTGTTTTTT | CASSISRGVSEKLFF
TRBJ1-4 | - | - | TRBV30 | TGTGCCTGGAGTGTATCAGGACACTCACCAGAGAGTGAAAAACTGTTTTTT | CAWSVSGHSPESEKLFF
TRBJ2-7 | - | TRBD2 | TRBV5-6 | TGTGCCAGCAGCTTCTTAGCGGGGGGGACCTACGAGCAGTACTTC | CASSFLAGGTYEQYF
TRBJ1-2 | medium-sized | - | TRBV2 | TGTGCCACCGGGGGGACAACCAGCTACACCTTC | CATGGTTSYTF
TRBJ2-2 | - | TRBD1 | TRBV2 | TGTGCCAGCAGCGTACAGGGGAATGTGGGGTTGAACACCGGGGAGCTGTTTTTT | CASSVQGNVGLNTGELFF
TRBJ1-6 | once | - | TRBV27 | TGTGCCAGCAGAAAGGGGGTCAGGACCTATTCACCCCTCCACTTT | CASRKGVRTYSPLHF
TRBJ2-2 | - | TRBD2 | TRBV24-1 | TGTGCCACCAGTGATTTTACGGGCGGGGGGCGCAACACCGGGGAGCTGTTTTTT | CATSDFTGGGRNTGELFF
TRBJ2-1 | - | - | TRBV24-1 | TGTGCCACCAGTGGGCTAGCCGATGAGCAGTTCTTC | CATSGLADEQFF
TRBJ2-5 | - | TRBD2 | TRBV3-1/TRBV3-2 | TGTGCCAGCAGCCCTAGCGGGAGAGGGGAGACCCAGTACTTC | CASSPSGRGETQYF
TRBJ1-6 | - | TRBD1 | TRBV2 | TGTGCCAGCAGTGGGCAGACAGGGGCCAATTCACCCCTCCACTTT | CASSGQTGANSPLHF